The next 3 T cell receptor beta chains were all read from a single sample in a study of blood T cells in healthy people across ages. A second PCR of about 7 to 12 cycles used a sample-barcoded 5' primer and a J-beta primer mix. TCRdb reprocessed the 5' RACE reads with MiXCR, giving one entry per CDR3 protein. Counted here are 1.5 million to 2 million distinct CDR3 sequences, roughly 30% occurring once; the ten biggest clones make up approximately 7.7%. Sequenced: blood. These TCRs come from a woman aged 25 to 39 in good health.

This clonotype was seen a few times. CDR3 loop: CASRDKHREGGNTEAFF. The CDR3 DNA reads as TGTGCCAGCAGGGATAAGCACAGGGAGGGTGGTAACACTGAAGCTTTCTTT. The V and J genes are TRBV9 and TRBJ1-1; tentative D call: TRBD1 (6 bases). Germline V gene lookup returns CDR1 SGDLS and CDR2 YYNGEE. The CDR3 sequence is 17 residues long. V lost 5 bases to trimming and J lost 2 bases, with 22 bases between them.

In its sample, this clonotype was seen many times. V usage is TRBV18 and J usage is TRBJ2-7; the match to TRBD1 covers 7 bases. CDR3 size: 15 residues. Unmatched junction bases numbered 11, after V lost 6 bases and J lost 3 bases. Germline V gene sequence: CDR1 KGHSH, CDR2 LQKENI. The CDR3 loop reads CASSWRQGPGYEQYF. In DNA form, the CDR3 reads TGTGCCAGCTCCTGGAGACAGGGTCCGGGCTACGAGCAGTACTTC.

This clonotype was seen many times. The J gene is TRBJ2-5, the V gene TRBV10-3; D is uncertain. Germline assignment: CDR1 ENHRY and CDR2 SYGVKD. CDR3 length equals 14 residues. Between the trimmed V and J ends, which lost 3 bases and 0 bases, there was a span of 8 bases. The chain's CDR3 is CAISDRANQETQYF. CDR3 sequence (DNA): TGTGCCATCAGTGACCGAGCGAACCAAGAGACCCAGTACTTC.